The 8 T cell receptor beta chains in this list originate from one sample, sequenced in a study of T-cell memory formation after mild COVID-19. TCRdb fed the 5' RACE reads into MiXCR, producing one record per CDR3 protein. Of 300,000 to 350,000 distinct CDR3 sequences detected, around an eighth appear once; the ten largest clones hold under 25%. Sample: PBMCs or a T cell subset sorted from them (not recorded which). The source is a man aged 18-30 years who had mild COVID-19 (a few samples of this study predate the infection). Cell type and time point are not known.

The sample holds a few counts of this clonotype. The rearrangement uses TRBV4-1 and TRBJ1-6, with D hard to call. This CDR3 has 13 residues. Germline values: CDR1 MGHRA, CDR2 YSYEKL. The V gene lost 3 bases and the J gene lost 7 bases, with 7 bases spanning the gap. The DNA of the CDR3 is TGCGCCAGCAGCCAGCTGGGAAATTCACCCCTCCACTTT. It codes for CASSQLGNSPLHF.

This sequence joins TRBV27 and TRBJ2-7; 8 bases are shared with TRBD1. This CDR3 comprises 13 residues. Looked up from germline, CDR1 is MNHEY and CDR2 is SMNVEV (reference sequence). J gave up 5 bases and V 1 base, and 1 base lay outside the gene matches. In nucleotides, the CDR3 is TGTGCCAGCAGTTTATTGACAGGGGACGAGCAGTACTTC. Residues: CASSLLTGDEQYF.

This clonotype was observed a few times. The chain carries TRBV5-5 and TRBJ1-5; D is undetermined. The CDR3 covers 15 residues. V shed 0 bases and J shed 7 bases, with 14 bases lying between them. CDR1 is SGHKS and CDR2 is YYEKEE in the germline V gene (reference sequence). CDR3 bases: TGTGCCAGCAGCTTGGTGGTCGGTTTTACACAGCCCCAGCATTTT. Translated, it gives CASSLVVGFTQPQHF.

The chain is built from TRBV10-3 and TRBJ2-2; perhaps D is TRBD1 or TRBD2 (5 bases each). The V end was cut by 9 bases, the J end by 5 bases, with 16 bases between. The V gene's germline CDR1 is ENHRY and CDR2 SYGVKD. The CDR3 has 14 residues. CDR3 coding DNA: TGTGCCATGAAGAGGGACGTAGGAACCGGGGAGCTGTTTTTT. Amino acids: CAMKRDVGTGELFF.

The V and J genes are TRBV12-3 or TRBV12-4 and TRBJ1-5; 7 positions match TRBD1. The length of the CDR3 is 13 residues. The junction had 5 bases not matched to a gene; V was cut back by 8 bases and J by 4 bases. CDR3 region: CASGPRGNQPQHF. CDR3 nucleotides: TGTGCCAGCGGGCCCAGGGGGAATCAGCCCCAGCATTTT.

About this clonotype: A junction boundary mismatches the germline segment, possibly from a read error. This chain uses TRBV10-3 with TRBJ1-4; D uncertain. Germline CDR1 and CDR2: ENHRY and SYGVKD. The CDR3 runs to 14 residues. CDR3 nucleotides: TGTTCCATCAGTGAGCGGCCGGATAATGAAAAACTGTTTTTT. Translating it yields CSISERPDNEKLFF.

The chain is built from TRBV7-9 and TRBJ2-3; 7 nucleotides agree with TRBD1. V gave up 11 bases and J gave up 2 bases; unmatched junction bases: 10. The germline V gene has CDR1 SEHNR and CDR2 FQNEAQ (reference sequence). The CDR3 runs to 14 residues. CDR3 region: CAQTGQSDTDTQYF. The CDR3 coding sequence is TGTGCCCAGACAGGGCAGAGTGACACAGATACGCAGTATTTT.

The chain has TRBV20-1 and TRBJ2-2, with TRBD2 as a possible D gene (5 bases). Trimming removed 4 bases at V and 3 bases at J, with 15 bases between. The germline V gene has CDR1 DFQATT and CDR2 SNEGSKA (reference sequence). This CDR3 is 15 amino acids long. CDR3 in amino acids: CSAIDGVGHTGELFF. The CDR3 DNA reads as TGCAGTGCTATTGACGGGGTTGGTCACACCGGGGAGCTGTTTTTT.